This TCR beta chain was sequenced for a study of blood T cell repertoires in COVID-19. This clone has just one count. From germline, CDR1 is LNHDA and CDR2 SQIVND (reference sequence). V shed 0 bases and J 3 bases; nucleotides not matched to a gene: 2. The CDR3 has 15 residues. Clones were read by immunoSEQ multiplex PCR, and TCRdb kept only the in-frame ones, dropping some. The table shows some 130,000 clones, with roughly four fifths occurring only once. This receptor was identified in a human donor in a cohort sampled during active COVID-19. V is TRBV19 and J is TRBJ1-5; TRBD1 matches 7 bases. Material for sequencing was peripheral blood. CDR3 residues: CASSIEDRSNQPQHF. DNA for the CDR3: TGTGCCAGTAGTATAGAGGACAGGTCCAATCAGCCCCAGCATTTT.